This TCR beta chain was documented in a study of patients and donors after allogeneic stem cell transplantation (dated by TCRdb to the early 2020s). Library construction relied on RT-PCR. Sequencing was performed on a NextSeq 550. TCRdb trimmed public reads at Q25 via fastp, called clones via MiXCR and kept in-frame beta chains. Rows are combined by CDR3 protein, so each entry shows the most common genes and DNA. The table for this sample lists 800,000 to 1,000,000 distinct CDR3 sequences; roughly 18% of them were counted only once. The ten most abundant clones make up under 6.5% of the sample. The CDR3 goes from the cysteine to the phenylalanine over 14 residues. Of all the DNA, just the CDR3 is kept, 42 bases in frame from base 1. Relative to germline, V is missing 5 bases and J is missing 6 bases, with 6 bases of the junction outside any gene match. Via the germline V gene, CDR1 is MNHNS and CDR2 SASEGT.

About this clonotype: Its antigen has not been determined. Base qualities are missing; no much larger clone stands one base away.

The origin of this receptor is a human donor who was either an allogeneic HSCT recipient or a stem cell or donor lymphocyte infusion donor (not recorded which). It is not recorded whose cells these are; they may come from a transplant donor. This chain is built from TRBV6-1 and TRBJ2-2; TRBD1 aligns with 7 central bases. The sample comprised blood, either unsorted or a sorted T cell fraction (not recorded which). DNA sequence: TGTGCCAGCAGTATACAGGGGTGGGCCGGGGAGCTGTTTTTT. Translated, this gives CASSIQGWAGELFF.